This T cell receptor beta chain was observed in a study of shared clonotypes between healthy human individuals. Notes on the study in general: As a rule, naive subsets had a larger estimated richness than memory subsets. Depth of sequencing was expected to influence donor clonotype sharing.

It was at deep level that the assay was run. TCRdb keeps only in-frame clones here, not all; method: immunoSEQ multiplex PCR. The data hold approximately 1,500,000 clones, with about 98% observed a single time. The study drew its donors from healthy HIV-negative adults without recent acute infections or vaccinations. The junction had 7 bases not matched to a gene; V was cut back by 3 bases and J by 5 bases. Germline V gene lookup returns CDR1 LNHDA and CDR2 SQIVND (reference sequence). This CDR3 comprises 15 residues. Notes on this clone: Its specificity is unknown.

The receptor comes from a man aged 25-40 years in good health. The chain uses TRBV19 and TRBJ2-7; 10 positions match TRBD2. Sequencing was done on a sample of naive CD4+ T cells sorted from blood. The subset was: CD45RA+ positively selected. CDR3 bases: TGTGCCAGTAGTATGGGTGGGCTAGCGGGAGACGAGCAGTACTTC. This sequence encodes CASSMGGLAGDEQYF.